Following are 25 T cell receptor beta chains from one sample sequenced in a study of cytomegalovirus exposure and HLA in healthy donors. PCR amplification relied on 60 Vbeta primers (plus 13 Jbeta primers). Sequenced by immunoSEQ multiplex PCR; TCRdb stores in-frame clones only, minus some. The sample includes roughly 190,000 clones, 81% of them seen just once. Specimen: PBMCs. These receptors came from a man younger than 35 in good health and CMV-seronegative.

In its sample, this clone was seen a few times. The chain carries TRBV9 and TRBJ2-3; TRBD2 matches at 10 bases. Germline CDR1 is SGDLS and CDR2 is YYNGEE. This CDR3 region has 15 residues. J gave up 2 bases and V 3 bases, and 3 bases lay outside the gene matches. The CDR3 DNA reads as TGTGCCAGCAGCGATACTAGCGGGATCACAGATACGCAGTATTTT. It is translated as CASSDTSGITDTQYF. The full variable domain, its missing parts supplied by reference TRBV9 and TRBJ2-3, is DSGVTQTPKHLITATGQRVTLRCSPRSGDLSVYWYQQSLDQGLQFLIQYYNGEERAKGNILERFSAQQFPDLHSELNLSSLELGDSALYFCASSDTSGITDTQYFGPGTRLTVL.

The rearrangement joins TRBV18 to TRBJ2-2; perhaps TRBD1 as D (5 bases). Germline values: CDR1 KGHSH, CDR2 LQKENI. V gave up 3 bases and J gave up 4 bases, with 12 bases separating them. The CDR3 is made up of 15 amino acids. CDR3 nucleotides: TGTGCCAGCTCACCGACGGACACCCGCACCGGGGAGCTGTTTTTT. Protein: CASSPTDTRTGELFF.

This chain joins TRBV7-2 and TRBJ2-5; 13 nucleotides match TRBD2. The end of the DNA aligns better with TRBJ2-7, so the J call may be wrong. The CDR3 totals 15 residues. Looked up from germline, CDR1 is SGHTA and CDR2 is FQGNSA. The CDR3 loop reads CASSQGTSGIYEQYF. CDR3 DNA: TGTGCCAGCAGCCAAGGGACTAGCGGGATTTACGAGCAGTACTTC.

V is TRBV7-9 and J is TRBJ2-2, with D perhaps TRBD2 (7 bases). The CDR3 covers 15 residues. The germline gives CDR1 SEHNR, CDR2 FQNEAQ (reference sequence). CDR3 nucleotide sequence: TGTTCCATCGATGGGAACAGGGAGGGCACCGGGGAGCTGTTTTTT. Translated, it gives CSIDGNREGTGELFF.

The chain uses TRBV6-6 and TRBJ2-3, with D hard to call. The CDR3 contains 12 residues. Trimming took off 5 bases at V and 11 bases at J, with 14 bases between the two ends. CDR1 and CDR2 from the germline V gene are MNHNY and SVGAGI (reference sequence). This CDR3 is CASSDPRGEQYF. DNA of the CDR3: TGTGCCAGCAGTGACCCTCGTGGAGAGCAGTATTTT.

The V gene is TRBV6-4, the J gene TRBJ1-1, with no clear D. V was clipped by 0 bases and J by 1 base, with 3 bases between them. Germline assignment: CDR1 MRHNA and CDR2 SNTAGT. The CDR3 length is 13 residues. In DNA form, the CDR3 reads TGTGCCAGCAGTGACTCGGCGAACACTGAAGCTTTCTTT. Amino acid sequence: CASSDSANTEAFF.

V usage is TRBV27 and J usage is TRBJ2-7, with D possibly TRBD2 on 6 matching bases. The germline V and J ends were trimmed by 0 bases and 6 bases, with 12 bases remaining between them. Germline CDR1 MNHEY, CDR2 SMNVEV (reference sequence). This CDR3 has 14 amino acids. The CDR3 loop is CASSLSGGVGEQYF. CDR3 sequence (DNA): TGTGCCAGCAGTTTATCGGGGGGTGTTGGCGAGCAGTACTTC.

The rearrangement links TRBV5-4 to TRBJ1-1; 10 nucleotides agree with TRBD1. This CDR3 comprises 15 residues. Germline V gives CDR1 SGHNT, CDR2 YYREEE (reference sequence). The junction had 9 bases not matched to a gene; V was cut back by 4 bases and J by 6 bases. The CDR3 DNA follows: TGTGCCAGCAGCGACAGGGGGCGAATTAAAGCTGAAGCTTTCTTT. It specifies CASSDRGRIKAEAFF.

The chain employs TRBV7-2 and TRBJ1-2; TRBD1 agrees at 10 bases. This CDR3 contains 14 residues. Unmatched junction bases numbered 8, after V lost 5 bases and J lost 8 bases. The germline gives CDR1 SGHTA, CDR2 FQGNSA. The CDR3, as DNA: TGTGCCAGCAGCACAGACAGGGGGCCGCGGGGCTACACCTTC. Translated: CASSTDRGPRGYTF.

This clone was counted a single time. The chain combines TRBV6-6 with TRBJ1-5; 7 bases match TRBD1. This CDR3 spans 15 amino acids. Per germline, CDR1 MNHNY and CDR2 SVGAGI (reference sequence). J was trimmed by 0 bases and V by 2 bases; bases with no gene match: 1. CDR3 region: CASSYGDSSNQPQHF. The CDR3 nucleotides read TGTGCCAGCAGTTACGGGGACAGTAGCAATCAGCCCCAGCATTTT.

V and J are TRBV27 and TRBJ1-5, with D tentatively TRBD1 (5 bases). Trimming took 6 bases from V and 8 from J, leaving 20 bases between them. CDR3 length equals 15 residues. Per the germline V gene, CDR1 is MNHEY and CDR2 is SMNVEV (reference sequence). In DNA, the CDR3 is TGTGCCAGCAGCCTAGTGAATGGGGCAATTGAGCCCCAGCATTTT. Amino acid sequence: CASSLVNGAIEPQHF.

This clone was observed a few times. The chain couples TRBV6-6 to TRBJ2-1; D gene uncertain. Germline V CDR1 and CDR2: MNHNY, SVGAGI (reference sequence). CDR3 size: 12 residues. V was trimmed by 4 bases and J by 6 bases, leaving 7 bases between them. The CDR3 spells CASSSPSNEQFF. The CDR3 nucleotides read TGTGCCAGCAGTTCTCCTAGCAATGAGCAGTTCTTC.

This clone was recorded only once. The V gene is TRBV28, the J gene TRBJ2-7, with TRBD2 identical over 10 bases. The CDR3 loop spans 15 amino acids. V gave up 8 bases and J gave up 2 bases; unmatched junction bases: 9. The V gene's germline CDR1 is MDHEN and CDR2 SYDVKM. Here the CDR3 DNA reads TGTGCCAGCCGACCTCCTAGCGGGGGCCCCTACGAGCAGTACTTC. It codes for CASRPPSGGPYEQYF. Together with reference TRBV28 and TRBJ2-7, the CDR3 gives the full variable domain: DVKVTQSSRYLVKRTGEKVFLECVQDMDHENMFWYRQDPGLGLRLIYFSYDVKMKEKGDIPEGYSVSREKKERFSLILESASTNQTSMYLCASRPPSGGPYEQYFGPGTRLTVT.

V is TRBV5-1 and J is TRBJ2-2; no reliable D call. The V end was cut by 2 bases, the J end by 3 bases, with 17 bases between. Germline assignment: CDR1 SGHRS and CDR2 YFSETQ. CDR3 length: 17 amino acids. The DNA for the CDR3 is TGCGCCAGCAGCTTAACGATTTCGAGGTGGGACACCGGGGAGCTGTTTTTT. Residues: CASSLTISRWDTGELFF.

The chain carries TRBV4-1 and TRBJ2-5, with a possible D match to TRBD1 (6 bases). CDR1 MGHRA and CDR2 YSYEKL come from the germline V gene. The CDR3 is 13 residues long. Deletions cut 1 base from V and 7 bases from J, with 10 bases between. CDR3 DNA: TGCGCCAGCAGCCAAGTGGGGGCTGGGACCCAGTACTTC. This sequence encodes CASSQVGAGTQYF.

CDR3 nucleotide sequence: TGTGCCAGCAGCGGGCAGGGGGCGTACCAAGAGACCCAGTACTTC. Amino acids: CASSGQGAYQETQYF. V and J are TRBV13 and TRBJ2-5; 8 bases are shared with TRBD1. V trimming: 5 bases; J trimming: 0 bases; junction bases outside the gene matches: 5. The length of the CDR3 is 15 residues. The germline gives CDR1 PRHDT, CDR2 FYEKMQ (reference sequence).

This clone has just one count. As the CDR3 is not closed by the conserved phenylalanine or tryptophan, this likely results from a read error. The J gene is TRBJ1-2, the V gene TRBV2, with a tentative D call TRBD1 (5 bases). The germline V and J ends were trimmed by 6 bases and 0 bases, with 17 bases remaining between them. Germline CDR1 SNHLY, CDR2 FYNNEI. This CDR3 is built from 16 residues. The CDR3 sequence is CASRVGGGKANYGYTL. In DNA form, the CDR3 reads TGTGCCAGCAGAGTTGGCGGGGGGAAAGCTAACTATGGCTACACCCTC.

V usage is TRBV7-9 and J usage is TRBJ2-2, with 8 bases fitting TRBD1. V trimming: 5 bases; J trimming: 3 bases; junction bases outside the gene matches: 11. The germline V gene encodes CDR1 SEHNR and CDR2 FQNEAQ (reference sequence). CDR3 length: 17 residues. CDR3 residues: CASSPLPGQVDTGELFF. The DNA for the CDR3 is TGTGCCAGCAGCCCCCTACCGGGACAGGTGGACACCGGGGAGCTGTTTTTT.

The chain is built from TRBV7-9 and TRBJ1-2; possibly TRBD1 for D (5 bases). Germline CDR1 and CDR2: SEHNR and FQNEAQ (reference sequence). V was trimmed by 1 base and J by 8 bases, leaving 17 bases between them. The CDR3 length is 15 residues. As DNA, the CDR3 is TGTGCCAGCAGCTTAGTTAGGGGTTATGCGGACGGCTACACCTTC. The encoded protein is CASSLVRGYADGYTF.

The rearrangement joins TRBV9 to TRBJ2-5; 7 nucleotides match TRBD2. CDR3 size: 15 residues. Germline V gene data show CDR1 as SGDLS and CDR2 as YYNGEE. Germline trimming cut 0 bases from V and 5 bases from J; bases unmatched to any gene: 7. CDR3 nucleotide sequence: TGTGCCAGCAGCGTAGGGTGGCTAGCGGAGGAGACCCAGTACTTC. This encodes CASSVGWLAEETQYF.

CDR3 nucleotide sequence: TGTGCCATCACCGAACAGGACTACTACTACGAGCAGTACTTC. The encoded protein is CAITEQDYYYEQYF. The J gene is TRBJ2-7, the V gene TRBV10-3, with D possibly matching TRBD2 (6 bases). V was cut by 7 bases and J by 3 bases, with 16 bases left in between. This CDR3 has 14 residues. Per the germline V gene, CDR1 is ENHRY and CDR2 is SYGVKD.

V is TRBV11-3 and J is TRBJ2-7; D call uncertain. This CDR3 comprises 12 residues. V was shortened by 1 base and J by 7 bases, with 8 bases between the two germline ends. The germline gives CDR1 SGHNT, CDR2 YENEEA. The CDR3 coding sequence is TGTGCCAGCAGCTTAGGATACGGGGAGCAGTACTTC. Translating gives CASSLGYGEQYF.

The J gene is TRBJ2-3, the V gene TRBV9; possible D gene TRBD1, 6 bases. The CDR3 has 16 residues. V lost 2 bases to trimming and J lost 2 bases, with 15 bases between them. CDR1 and CDR2 (germline): SGDLS, YYNGEE. The CDR3 sequence is CASSVTTDRYTDTQYF. CDR3 sequence (DNA): TGTGCCAGCAGCGTTACGACGGACAGATACACAGATACGCAGTATTTT. Based on the CDR3 plus reference TRBV9 and TRBJ2-3, the full variable domain is DSGVTQTPKHLITATGQRVTLRCSPRSGDLSVYWYQQSLDQGLQFLIQYYNGEERAKGNILERFSAQQFPDLHSELNLSSLELGDSALYFCASSVTTDRYTDTQYFGPGTRLTVL.

CDR3 sequence reads: CASSLRRGTGGEKLFF. The DNA of the CDR3 is TGTGCCAGCAGCTTAAGGCGGGGGACAGGGGGAGAAAAACTGTTTTTT. The chain joins TRBV7-9 to TRBJ1-4; the match to TRBD1 covers 11 bases. Trimming removed 2 bases from V and 8 bases from J; junction bases left unmatched: 7. The CDR3 is 16 residues long. Germline values: CDR1 SEHNR, CDR2 FQNEAQ (reference sequence). The full variable domain, rest sourced from reference TRBV7-9 and TRBJ1-4, is DTGVSQNPRHKITKRGQNVTFRCDPISEHNRLYWYRQTLGQGPEFLTYFQNEAQLEKSRLLSDRFSAERPKGSFSTLEIQRTEQGDSAMYLCASSLRRGTGGEKLFFGSGTQLSVL.

This clone appeared a few times. The chain is built from TRBV11-2 and TRBJ1-2, with TRBD1 matching 8 bases. The CDR3 is 15 amino acids. V shed 6 bases and J 8 bases; nucleotides not matched to a gene: 14. Germline loops: CDR1 SGHAT, CDR2 FQNNGV. Here the CDR3 DNA reads TGTGCCAGCAGTTCGCGCATTTCCAGGGGGCGCGGCTACACCTTC. This codes for CASSSRISRGRGYTF.